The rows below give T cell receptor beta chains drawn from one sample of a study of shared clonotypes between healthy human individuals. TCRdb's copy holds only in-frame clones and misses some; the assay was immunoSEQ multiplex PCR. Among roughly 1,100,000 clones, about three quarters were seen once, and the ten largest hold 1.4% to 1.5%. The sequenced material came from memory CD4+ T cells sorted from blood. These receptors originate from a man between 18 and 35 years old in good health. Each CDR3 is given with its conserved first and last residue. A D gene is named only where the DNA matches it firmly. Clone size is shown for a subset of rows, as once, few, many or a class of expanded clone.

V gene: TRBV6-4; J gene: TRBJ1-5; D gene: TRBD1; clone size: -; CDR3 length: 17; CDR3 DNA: TGTGCCAGCAGTGACCACAGACAGGGGGAAGCGTGTCAGCCCCAGCATTTT; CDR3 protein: CASSDHRQGEACQPQHF
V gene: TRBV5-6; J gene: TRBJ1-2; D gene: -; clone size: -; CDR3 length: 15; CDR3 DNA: TGTGCCAGCAGCTTGGATCGGCGGGGAGGTTATGGCTACACCTTC; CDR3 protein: CASSLDRRGGYGYTF
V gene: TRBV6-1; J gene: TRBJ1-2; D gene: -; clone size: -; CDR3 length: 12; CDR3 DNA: TGTGCCAGCAGTGACGGGGTGGCTGGCTACACCTTC; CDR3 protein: CASSDGVAGYTF
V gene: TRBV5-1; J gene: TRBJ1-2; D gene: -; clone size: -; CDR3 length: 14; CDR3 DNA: TGCGCCAGCCGGGCGGGCGATACTAACTATGGCTACACCTTC; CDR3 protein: CASRAGDTNYGYTF
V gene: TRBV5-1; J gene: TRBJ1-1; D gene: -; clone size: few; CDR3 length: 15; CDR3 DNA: TGCGCCAGCAGCGAGGGCGTTAACGGGAACACTGAAGCTTTCTTT; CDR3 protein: CASSEGVNGNTEAFF
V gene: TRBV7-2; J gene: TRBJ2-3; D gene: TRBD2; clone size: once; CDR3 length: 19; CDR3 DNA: TGTGCCAGCAGCCATTTACCGGGACTAATAGGGATAGGCACAGATACGCAGTATTTT; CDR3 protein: CASSHLPGLIGIGTDTQYF
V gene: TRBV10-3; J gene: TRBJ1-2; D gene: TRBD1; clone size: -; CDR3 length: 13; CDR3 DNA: TGTGCCATCAGCCAACAGGGGGCGGATGGCTACACCTTC; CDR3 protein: CAISQQGADGYTF
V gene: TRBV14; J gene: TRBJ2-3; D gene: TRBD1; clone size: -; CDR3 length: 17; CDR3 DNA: TGTGCCAGCAGCAAGTCCATCAGGGGGCGAGAGACAGATACGCAGTATTTT; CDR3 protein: CASSKSIRGRETDTQYF
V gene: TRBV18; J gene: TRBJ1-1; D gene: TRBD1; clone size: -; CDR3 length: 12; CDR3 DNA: TGTGCCAGCTCGTCCGACAGGGCTGAAGCTTTCTTT; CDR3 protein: CASSSDRAEAFF
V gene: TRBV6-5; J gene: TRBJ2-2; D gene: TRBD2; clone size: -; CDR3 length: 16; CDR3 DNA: TGTGCCAGCAGTTACACCGGGAGGGGCGACACCGGGGAGCTGTTTTTT; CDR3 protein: CASSYTGRGDTGELFF
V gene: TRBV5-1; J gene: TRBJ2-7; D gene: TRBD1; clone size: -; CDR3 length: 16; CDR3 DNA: TGCGCCAGCAGCTTGACCGGGACAGGGCCGATCTACGAGCAGTACTTC; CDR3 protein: CASSLTGTGPIYEQYF
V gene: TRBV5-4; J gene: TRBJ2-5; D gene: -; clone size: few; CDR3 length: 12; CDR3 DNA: TGTGCCAGCAGCTTGGTTGGCGAGACCCAGTACTTC; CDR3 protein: CASSLVGETQYF
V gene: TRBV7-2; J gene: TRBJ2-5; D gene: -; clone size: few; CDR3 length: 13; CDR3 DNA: TGTGCCAGCAGCTTATATCAGCAGGAGACCCAGTACTTC; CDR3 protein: CASSLYQQETQYF
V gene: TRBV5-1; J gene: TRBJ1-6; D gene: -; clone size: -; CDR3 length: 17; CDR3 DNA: TGCGCCAGCAGCTTGGAGGGCGCAACAGGGTTTAGTTCACCCCTCCACTTT; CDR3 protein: CASSLEGATGFSSPLHF
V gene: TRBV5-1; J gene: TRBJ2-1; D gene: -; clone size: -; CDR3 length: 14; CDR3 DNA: TGCGCCAGCAGCGCCCAGGTCCAGGGGAATGAGCAGTTCTTC; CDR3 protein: CASSAQVQGNEQFF
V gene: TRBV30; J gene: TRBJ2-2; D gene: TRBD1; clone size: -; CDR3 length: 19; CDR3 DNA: TGTGCCCATAAGCCCGGGACAGGGGCTTCCCTCCCGCTAACCGGGGAGCTGTTTTTT; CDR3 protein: CAHKPGTGASLPLTGELFF
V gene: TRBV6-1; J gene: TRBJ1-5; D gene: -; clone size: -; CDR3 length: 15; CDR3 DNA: TGTGCCAGCAGACCGGGACACCTAAGCAATCAGCCCCAGCATTTT; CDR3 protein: CASRPGHLSNQPQHF
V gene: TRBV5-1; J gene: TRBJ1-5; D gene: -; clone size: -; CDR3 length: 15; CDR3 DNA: TGCGCCAGCAGCTTTACCGACAGTCTGGTTCAGCCCCAGCATTTT; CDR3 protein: CASSFTDSLVQPQHF
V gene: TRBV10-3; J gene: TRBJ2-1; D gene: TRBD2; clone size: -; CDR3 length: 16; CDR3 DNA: TGTGCCATCAGACGAGCCGGGACTAGCGAGTCCAATGAGCAGTTCTTC; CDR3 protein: CAIRRAGTSESNEQFF
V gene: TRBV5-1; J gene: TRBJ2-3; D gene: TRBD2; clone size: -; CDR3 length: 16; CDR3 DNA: TGCGCCAGCAGCCTTACCGGGACTAGGGGCACAGATACGCAGTATTTT; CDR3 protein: CASSLTGTRGTDTQYF
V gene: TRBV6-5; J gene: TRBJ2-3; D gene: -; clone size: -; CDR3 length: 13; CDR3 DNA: TGTGCCAGCAGGCCCGGGGGAAGGGAGACGCAGTATTTT; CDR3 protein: CASRPGGRETQYF
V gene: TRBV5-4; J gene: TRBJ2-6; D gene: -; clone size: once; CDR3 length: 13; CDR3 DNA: TGTGCCGGTGAGACCACTGGGGCCAACGTCCTGACTTTC; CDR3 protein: CAGETTGANVLTF
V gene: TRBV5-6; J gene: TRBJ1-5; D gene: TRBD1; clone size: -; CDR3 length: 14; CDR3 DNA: TGTGCCAGCAGCGAGACAGGGGGGAATCAGCCCCAGCATTTT; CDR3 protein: CASSETGGNQPQHF
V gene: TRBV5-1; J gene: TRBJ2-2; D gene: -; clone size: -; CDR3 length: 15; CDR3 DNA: TGCGCCAGCAGCTTCGGCAGCCGAGCCACCGGGGAGCTGTTTTTT; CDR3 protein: CASSFGSRATGELFF
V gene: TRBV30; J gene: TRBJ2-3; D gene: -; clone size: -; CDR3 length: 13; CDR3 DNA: TGTGCCTGGGGGACGATCAGGGCAGATACGCAGTATTTT; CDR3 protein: CAWGTIRADTQYF
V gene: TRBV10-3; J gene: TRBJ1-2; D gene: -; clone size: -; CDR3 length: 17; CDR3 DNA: TGTGCCATCAGGCCCGGGGGGATCACCACACTTAACTATGGCTACACCTTC; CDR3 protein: CAIRPGGITTLNYGYTF
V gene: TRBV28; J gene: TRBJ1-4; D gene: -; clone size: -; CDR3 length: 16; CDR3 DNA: TGTGCCAGCAGTTTATCGGCGTGGGGGGCGGAGGAAAAACTGTTTTTT; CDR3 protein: CASSLSAWGAEEKLFF
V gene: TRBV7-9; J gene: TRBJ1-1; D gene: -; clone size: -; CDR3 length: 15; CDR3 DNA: TGTGCCAGCAGCCCCGCCGGGAGAGGGGACACTGAAGCTTTCTTT; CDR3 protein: CASSPAGRGDTEAFF
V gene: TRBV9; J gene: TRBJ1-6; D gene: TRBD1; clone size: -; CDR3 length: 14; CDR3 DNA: TGTGCCAGCAGCGTAGGGGACAGTCAATCACCCCTCCACTTT; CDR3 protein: CASSVGDSQSPLHF
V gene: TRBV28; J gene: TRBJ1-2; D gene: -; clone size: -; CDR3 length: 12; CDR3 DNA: TGTGTAGTAGGTGATGGGGTTTATGGCTACACCTTC; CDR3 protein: CVVGDGVYGYTF
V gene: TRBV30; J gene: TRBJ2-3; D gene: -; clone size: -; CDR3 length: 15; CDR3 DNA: TGTGCCTGGACCCCGGGGCTTAGGAACACAGATACGCAGTATTTT; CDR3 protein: CAWTPGLRNTDTQYF
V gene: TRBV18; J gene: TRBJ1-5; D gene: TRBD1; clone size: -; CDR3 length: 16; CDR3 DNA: TGTGCCAGCTCACGTGGGACAGGGGGAAGAGTGGAGCCCCAGCATTTT; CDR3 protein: CASSRGTGGRVEPQHF
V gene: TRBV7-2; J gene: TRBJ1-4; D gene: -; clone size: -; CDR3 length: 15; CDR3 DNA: TGTGCCAGCAGCCCCGGGCACGTGGCCGGGGAAAAACTGTTTTTT; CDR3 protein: CASSPGHVAGEKLFF
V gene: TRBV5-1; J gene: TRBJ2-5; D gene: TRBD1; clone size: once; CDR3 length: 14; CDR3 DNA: TGCGCCAGCAGCTGGAAGGGGGCCGAAGAGACCCAGTACTTC; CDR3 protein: CASSWKGAEETQYF
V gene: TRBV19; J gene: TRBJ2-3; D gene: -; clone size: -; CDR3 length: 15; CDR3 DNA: TGTGCCAGTGCCGAGACGGGGAGCAGCACAGATACGCAGTATTTT; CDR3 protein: CASAETGSSTDTQYF
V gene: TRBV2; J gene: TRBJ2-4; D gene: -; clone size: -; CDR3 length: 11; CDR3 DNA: TGTGCCAGCAGTGTACAAAACATTCAGTACTTC; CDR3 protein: CASSVQNIQYF
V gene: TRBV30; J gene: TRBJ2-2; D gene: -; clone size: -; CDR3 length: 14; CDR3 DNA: TGTGCCTGGGACACAGGGTTAGGCACCGGGGAGCTGTTTTTT; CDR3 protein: CAWDTGLGTGELFF
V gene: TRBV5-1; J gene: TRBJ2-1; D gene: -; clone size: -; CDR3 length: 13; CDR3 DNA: TGCGCCAGTCGGCGGGACACCCTCAATGAGCAGTTCTTC; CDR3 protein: CASRRDTLNEQFF
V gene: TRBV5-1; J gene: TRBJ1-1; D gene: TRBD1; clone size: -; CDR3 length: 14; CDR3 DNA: TGCGCCAGCAGCTCCGACAGGGAGGACACTGAAGCTTTCTTT; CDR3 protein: CASSSDREDTEAFF
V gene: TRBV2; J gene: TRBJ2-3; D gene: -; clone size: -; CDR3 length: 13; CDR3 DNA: TGTGCCAGCGGGGGGGCGGTCACAGATACGCAGTATTTT; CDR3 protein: CASGGAVTDTQYF
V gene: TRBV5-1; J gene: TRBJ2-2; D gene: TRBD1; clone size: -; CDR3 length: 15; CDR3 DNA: TGCGCCAGCAGCCCGGGACAGGGAGGCACCGGGGAGCTGTTTTTT; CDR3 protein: CASSPGQGGTGELFF
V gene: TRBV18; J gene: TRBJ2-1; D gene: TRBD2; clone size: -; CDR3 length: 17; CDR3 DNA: TGTGCCAGCTCCCCACCGGTGGCTAGCGGAGAGTACAATGAGCAGTTCTTC; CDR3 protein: CASSPPVASGEYNEQFF
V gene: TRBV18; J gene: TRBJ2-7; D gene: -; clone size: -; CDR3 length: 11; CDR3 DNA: TGTGCCAGCTCACCGGGATACGAGCAGTACTTC; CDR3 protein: CASSPGYEQYF
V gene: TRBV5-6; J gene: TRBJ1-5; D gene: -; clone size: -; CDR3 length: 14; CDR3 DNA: TGTGCCAGCAGCACCCAGGGTTCGGGTCAGCCCCAGCATTTT; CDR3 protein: CASSTQGSGQPQHF
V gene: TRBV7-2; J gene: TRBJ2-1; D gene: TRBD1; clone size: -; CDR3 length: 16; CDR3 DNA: TGTGCCAGCAGCTCGCAGGGACAGGGGCCCTACAATGAGCAGTTCTTC; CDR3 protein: CASSSQGQGPYNEQFF
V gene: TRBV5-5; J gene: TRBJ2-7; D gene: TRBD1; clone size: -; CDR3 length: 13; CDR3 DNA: TGTGCCAGCAGCGGACAGGGAATCTACGAGCAGTACTTC; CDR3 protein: CASSGQGIYEQYF
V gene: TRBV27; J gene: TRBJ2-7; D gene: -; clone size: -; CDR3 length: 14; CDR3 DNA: TGTGCCAGCAGTTTAACTCTCCTATCCTACGAGCAGTACTTC; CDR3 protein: CASSLTLLSYEQYF
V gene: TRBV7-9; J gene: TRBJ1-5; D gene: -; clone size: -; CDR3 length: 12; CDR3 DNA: TGTGCCAGCAGCCGGTTCGGCGAACCCCAGCATTTT; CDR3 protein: CASSRFGEPQHF
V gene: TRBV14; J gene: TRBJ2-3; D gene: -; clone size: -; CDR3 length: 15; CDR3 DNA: TGTGCCAGCAGCCAAGATAGAAGGACCACAGATACGCAGTATTTT; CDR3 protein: CASSQDRRTTDTQYF
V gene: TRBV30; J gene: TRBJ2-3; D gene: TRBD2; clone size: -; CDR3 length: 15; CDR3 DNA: TGTGCCTGGAGTTGGGTAGCGGGGACTCCGGGTACGCAGTATTTT; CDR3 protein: CAWSWVAGTPGTQYF
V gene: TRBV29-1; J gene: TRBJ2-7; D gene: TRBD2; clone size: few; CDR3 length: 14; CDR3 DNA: TGCAGCGTTGCTAGCGGGGGGGCATCCTACGAGCAGTACTTC; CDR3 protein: CSVASGGASYEQYF
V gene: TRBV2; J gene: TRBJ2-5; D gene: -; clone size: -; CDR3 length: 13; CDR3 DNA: TGTGCCAGCAGTGACGAGCGTGGAGAGACCCAGTACTTC; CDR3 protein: CASSDERGETQYF
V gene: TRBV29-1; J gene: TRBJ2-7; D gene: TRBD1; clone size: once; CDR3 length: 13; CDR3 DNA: TGCAGCGCCTCCGGGACAGGGATGAACGAGCAGTACTTC; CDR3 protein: CSASGTGMNEQYF
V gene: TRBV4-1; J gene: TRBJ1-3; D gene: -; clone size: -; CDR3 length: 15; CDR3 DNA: TGCGCCAGCAGCCTAGCGACAGGCTCTGGAAACACCATATATTTT; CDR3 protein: CASSLATGSGNTIYF
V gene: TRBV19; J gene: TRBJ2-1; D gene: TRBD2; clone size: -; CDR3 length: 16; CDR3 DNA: TGTGCCAGTAGTGGGAGACTAGCGGGAGAAAGGAATGAGCAGTTCTTC; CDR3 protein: CASSGRLAGERNEQFF
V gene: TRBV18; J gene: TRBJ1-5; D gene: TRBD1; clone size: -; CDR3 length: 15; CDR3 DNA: TGTGCCAGCTCATCCGGACAGGGTAAGAATCAGCCCCAGCATTTT; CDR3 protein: CASSSGQGKNQPQHF